This is a list of T cell receptor beta chains from one sample in a study of regulatory T cells in long-lasting Graves disease. TCRdb analysed the multiplex PCR reads with MiXCR anew, one entry per CDR3 protein. Here the sample spans more than 300,000 distinct CDR3 sequences, around a sixth being singletons. Source: peripheral blood mononuclear cells (PBMCs), taken at new diagnosis, from a patient treated with antithyroid drugs. These receptor sequences come from a female donor with Graves disease. Each CDR3 is given with its conserved first and last residue. Fields, in order: CDR3 length, J gene, clone size, V gene, D gene, CDR3 DNA, CDR3 protein. The D gene is left open where the match is weak. Size values are once, few and many counts, or a class for expanded clones, and some rows have none.

15	TRBJ1-1	many	TRBV12-3/TRBV12-4	NA	TGTGCCAGCAGCCCGGGGACCGGGGGGAACACTGAAGCTTTCTTT	CASSPGTGGNTEAFF
17	TRBJ2-1	many	TRBV12-5	TRBD2	TGTGCTAGTGGTTTGGACCTGTGGACTAGCGGTTACAATGAGCAGTTCTTC	CASGLDLWTSGYNEQFF
15	TRBJ1-4	many	TRBV9	NA	TGTGCCAGCACCCAATCCGGAGGGCCAAATGAAAAACTGTTTTTT	CASTQSGGPNEKLFF
15	TRBJ2-1	NA	TRBV7-2	NA	TGTGCCAGCAGCAAGAGGATCACAAATTACAATGAGCAGTTCTTC	CASSKRITNYNEQFF
15	TRBJ1-4	few	TRBV15	NA	TGTGCCACCAGCAGAGATCCCACAACTAATGAAAAACTGTTTTTT	CATSRDPTTNEKLFF
16	TRBJ2-1	many	TRBV24-1	NA	TGTGCCACCAGTGACGGCTTCCGGGACTCAGACAATGAGCAGTTCTTC	CATSDGFRDSDNEQFF
22	TRBJ2-2	many	TRBV5-1	TRBD2	TGCGCCAGCAGCTTGCTCGGACTAGCGGGGAACCGAGCCGTCTTTAACACCGGGGAGCTGTTTTTT	CASSLLGLAGNRAVFNTGELFF
13	TRBJ1-5	many	TRBV12-3/TRBV12-4	NA	TGTGCCAGCAGTTTCGTGGACGGAGAGCCCCAGCATTTT	CASSFVDGEPQHF
17	TRBJ2-7	many	TRBV5-6	TRBD2	TGTGCCAGCAGCTCGGCCGGTAGCGGGAGGGCCCTCTACGAGCAGTACTTC	CASSSAGSGRALYEQYF
15	TRBJ2-3	NA	TRBV2	NA	TGTGCCAGCACCCCGGGAAGGCTTAACACAGATACGCAGTATTTT	CASTPGRLNTDTQYF
15	TRBJ1-5	few	TRBV19	NA	TGTGCCAGTAGTATTACCCGGCGGGCGCTTTGGCCCCAGCATTTT	CASSITRRALWPQHF
16	TRBJ2-3	many	TRBV24-1	NA	TGTGCCACCAGTGGCCGTAGCGAGCGACCCGCAGATACGCAGTATTTT	CATSGRSERPADTQYF
13	TRBJ2-7	many	TRBV12-3/TRBV12-4	TRBD1	TGTGCCAGCAGGACAGGGAGCTCCTACGAGCAGTACTTC	CASRTGSSYEQYF
13	TRBJ2-5	NA	TRBV29-1	NA	TGCAGCGTTGAAGTGGCGAGGGGAGAGACCCAGTACTTC	CSVEVARGETQYF
14	TRBJ2-2	NA	TRBV20-1	TRBD2	TGCAGTGCTAGAGCTGGCGGGAGGGCGGGGGAGCTGTTTTTT	CSARAGGRAGELFF
12	TRBJ2-1	many	TRBV5-5	NA	TGTGCCAGCAGCGGGAACAACAATGAGCAGTTCTTC	CASSGNNNEQFF
14	TRBJ2-5	NA	TRBV2	NA	TGTGCCAGCAGTCAAGGGGGGAGGGAAGAGACCCAGTACTTC	CASSQGGREETQYF
16	TRBJ1-2	few	TRBV7-9	NA	TGTGCCAGCAGCTTAAGTTTAATGGGGGGTTCTCAGGGCTACACCTTC	CASSLSLMGGSQGYTF
15	TRBJ1-1	many	TRBV5-1	NA	TGCGCCAGCAGCGGGCCCCGGGGGCAGGGCACTGAAGCTTTCTTT	CASSGPRGQGTEAFF
14	TRBJ2-7	many	TRBV12-3/TRBV12-4	TRBD1	TGTGCCAGCAGTCCACCGGGACAGCAATACGAGCAGTACTTC	CASSPPGQQYEQYF
14	TRBJ2-5	few	TRBV4-1	NA	TGCGCCAGCAGCCAAGATCTAGGGGTCGAGACCCAGTACTTC	CASSQDLGVETQYF
17	TRBJ2-4	NA	TRBV28	TRBD1	TGTGCCAGCAGTTCCCCGGGACAGGGGGTGGGCAAAAACATTCAGTACTTC	CASSSPGQGVGKNIQYF
17	TRBJ1-2	NA	TRBV2	NA	TGTGCCAGCAGTGTCTTCGGGCAGCCGTTACAATACGATGGCTACACCTTC	CASSVFGQPLQYDGYTF
13	TRBJ2-3	many	TRBV18	NA	TGTGCCAGCTCACCACCGTCCGAAGATACGCAGTATTTT	CASSPPSEDTQYF
13	TRBJ1-1	many	TRBV3-1	NA	TGTGCCAGCAGCCTAGGACAGTACACTGAAGCTTTCTTT	CASSLGQYTEAFF
14	TRBJ2-5	NA	TRBV20-1	NA	TGCAGTGCTAGAGATATTCGGGGTGTAGAGACCCAGTACTTC	CSARDIRGVETQYF
14	TRBJ1-2	many	TRBV6-1	TRBD1	TGTGCCAGCAGGGAGACAGGGATAAGTGGTGGCTACACCTTC	CASRETGISGGYTF
14	TRBJ1-5	many	TRBV6-1	NA	TGTGCCAGCAGACAGCCAAATAGCAATCAGCCCCAGCATTTT	CASRQPNSNQPQHF
14	TRBJ2-7	many	TRBV12-3/TRBV12-4	TRBD1	TGTGCCAGCACTCCCGGGACAGGGTCCCACGAGCAGTACTTC	CASTPGTGSHEQYF
16	TRBJ1-1	NA	TRBV5-4	TRBD1	TGTGCCAGCAGCCTTGACAGGGAGGTTCGGGGCACTGAAGCTTTCTTT	CASSLDREVRGTEAFF
14	TRBJ2-1	many	TRBV12-3/TRBV12-4	NA	TGTGCCAGCAGTTTAAGGGCAGGTGTCGATGAGCAGTTCTTC	CASSLRAGVDEQFF
13	TRBJ1-2	many	TRBV10-3	NA	TGTGCCATCAGTGTCTCAACAGGTGATGGCTACACCTTC	CAISVSTGDGYTF